This T cell receptor (beta chain) was recovered during a study of shared T cell receptors in the human thymus. Assay: immunoSEQ multiplex PCR; the TCRdb copy retains only in-frame clones and omits some. The sample has 55,000 to 75,000 clones, about 96% seen once. V was clipped by 0 bases and J by 5 bases; unmatched bases: 9. This CDR3 contains 16 residues. The germline gives CDR1 MRHNA, CDR2 SNTAGT. The chain has TRBV6-4 and TRBJ2-7; the match to TRBD1 covers 8 bases. The clonotype originates from a human donor. Material for sequencing was thymocytes. CDR3 sequence reads: CASSDSQLDRDNEQYF. DNA for the CDR3: TGTGCCAGCAGTGACTCCCAATTGGACAGGGACAACGAGCAGTACTTC.